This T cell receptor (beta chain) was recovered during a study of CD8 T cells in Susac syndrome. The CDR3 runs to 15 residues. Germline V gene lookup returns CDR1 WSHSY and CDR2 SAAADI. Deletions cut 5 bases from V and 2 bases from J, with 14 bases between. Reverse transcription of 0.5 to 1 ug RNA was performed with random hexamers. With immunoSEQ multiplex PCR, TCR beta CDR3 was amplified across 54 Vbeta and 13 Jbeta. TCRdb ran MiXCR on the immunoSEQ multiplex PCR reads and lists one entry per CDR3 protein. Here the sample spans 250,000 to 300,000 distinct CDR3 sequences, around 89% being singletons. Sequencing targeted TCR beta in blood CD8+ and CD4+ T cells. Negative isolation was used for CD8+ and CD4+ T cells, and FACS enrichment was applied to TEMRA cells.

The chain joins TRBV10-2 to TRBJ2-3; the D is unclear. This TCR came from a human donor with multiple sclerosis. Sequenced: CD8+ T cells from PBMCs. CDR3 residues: CASSLYPEPTDTQYF. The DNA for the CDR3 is TGCGCCAGCAGTCTCTACCCGGAACCCACAGATACGCAGTATTTT.